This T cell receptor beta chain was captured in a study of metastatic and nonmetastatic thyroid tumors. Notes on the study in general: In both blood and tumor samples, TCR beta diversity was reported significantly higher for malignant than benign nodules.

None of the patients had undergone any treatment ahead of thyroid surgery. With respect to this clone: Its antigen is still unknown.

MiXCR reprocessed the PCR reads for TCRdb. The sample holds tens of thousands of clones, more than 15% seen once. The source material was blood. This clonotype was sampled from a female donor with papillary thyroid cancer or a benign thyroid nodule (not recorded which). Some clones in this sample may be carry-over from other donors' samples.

The CDR3 coding sequence is TGTGCCAACATACAAGGGCTTAACCTCTACAATGAGCAGTTCTTC. Amino acid sequence: CANIQGLNLYNEQFF. J is TRBJ2-1 and V is TRBV6-1; D unclear. The CDR3 is made up of 15 amino acids. CDR1 and CDR2 from the germline V gene are MNHNS and SASEGT. Trimming shortened V by 10 bases and J by 3 bases, and 19 bases separated the two germline ends.